This TCR beta chain was observed in a study of identical twins (dated by TCRdb to 2016 to 2017). Context from the whole study: TCR alpha and beta repertoires from monozygotic twins, unrelated adults of various ages and cord blood were deep-sequenced to test whether fetal clonotypes persist. Replicate twin experiments were performed at different times using different library preparation protocols to rule out contamination. What the research found in general, with its limitations: Compared with coincidental sharing between unrelated individuals, out-of-frame TCR alpha sequences shared between twins had an excess of sequences with low generation probability. Recombination models systematically underestimated out-of-frame TCR alpha sharing in monozygotic twins but agreed with sharing between unrelated individuals. Fewer insertions were carried by abundant cord blood beta clonotypes, a similar but weaker trend appeared in young adult naive repertoires, and no such trend appeared in memory repertoires. Zero-insertion analyses could be partly confounded by invariant T cells such as MAIT and iNKT, although diverse VJ usage argued against such confounding for most clonotypes. Conclusions relied on cross-sectional statistical analysis, since the same donors could not be followed over many years. In beta out-of-frame sequences, excess twin sharing was weaker, because having fewer shared sequences lowered the signal-to-noise ratio.

This clonotype was picked up a small number of times. What antigen it recognizes has not been identified. The sample holds no much larger clone one base away, and base qualities are not on file. All donors were healthy Caucasians. Three pairs of female monozygotic twins, all aged about 18 to 30 years, were included in the twin cohort. Positive isolation kits from Invitrogen were used to isolate the CD4+ and CD8+ T cell populations. Library creation used 5' RACE. Sequencing took place on an Illumina HiSeq 2000. A universal primer binding site was introduced by template switching, and a unique molecular identifier was present in the final cDNA, enabling accurate counting of TCR cDNA molecules. First-strand cDNA for TCR alpha and beta chains was synthesized from specific primers in the conserved constant-segment region. To control for contamination, every cDNA library carried two barcodes: a SMART-Mk sample barcode plus Illumina barcodes. TruSeq adapter sequences and Illumina sample barcodes were added in two successive PCR steps. TCR alpha and beta cDNA libraries were sequenced on the Illumina HiSeq platform with custom primers. In the original analysis: MiGEC processed the raw reads to extract unique molecular identifiers, while MiXCR was used to determine the CDR3 positions. Recombination models were inferred per individual with the repgenHMM and IGoR tools using an EM algorithm. The analysis of shared clonotypes was done with the tcR package in R, with sharing normalized by the product of cloneset sizes. To study raw recombination free of thymic and clonal selection effects, out-of-frame nonproductive sequences were analyzed. TCRdb handled the public reads itself, with Q25 trimming in fastp and clone calling in MiXCR, and kept productive beta chains. Entries that share a CDR3 protein sequence are merged under the most common genes and DNA. It is TCRdb's table, rather than the study itself, that gives the V and J calls and clone size. This sample gives approximately 470,000 distinct CDR3 sequences in total; around 14% of them show up just once. Approximately 0.52% of the sample is in the top ten clones.

As encoded in the germline V gene (reference sequence), CDR1 is LGHDT while CDR2 is YNNKEL. From cysteine to phenylalanine, the CDR3 is 15 amino acids long. Solely the CDR3 DNA is kept, with 45 bases framed from the first base. Trimming leaves V shorter by 0 bases and J shorter by 4 bases, with the junction holding 3 bases beyond the gene matches. These data also formed part of another study, on yellow fever vaccine responses in identical twins. As the second paper documents: According to the authors, the vaccine-induced T cell response in identical twins seemed to be partly convergent and partly specific to each individual. In identical twins, the study followed T cell clones that responded to the vaccine with precision.

This chain joins TRBV3-1 to TRBJ1-2; 9 central nucleotides agree with TRBD1. The receptor was derived from a woman aged 18-30 years in good health. The sample comprised CD4+ T cells sorted from blood. The nucleotide sequence reads as follows: TGTGCCAGCAGCCAAGATCCGGGACAGGGCTATGGCTACACCTTC. This sequence encodes CASSQDPGQGYGYTF.